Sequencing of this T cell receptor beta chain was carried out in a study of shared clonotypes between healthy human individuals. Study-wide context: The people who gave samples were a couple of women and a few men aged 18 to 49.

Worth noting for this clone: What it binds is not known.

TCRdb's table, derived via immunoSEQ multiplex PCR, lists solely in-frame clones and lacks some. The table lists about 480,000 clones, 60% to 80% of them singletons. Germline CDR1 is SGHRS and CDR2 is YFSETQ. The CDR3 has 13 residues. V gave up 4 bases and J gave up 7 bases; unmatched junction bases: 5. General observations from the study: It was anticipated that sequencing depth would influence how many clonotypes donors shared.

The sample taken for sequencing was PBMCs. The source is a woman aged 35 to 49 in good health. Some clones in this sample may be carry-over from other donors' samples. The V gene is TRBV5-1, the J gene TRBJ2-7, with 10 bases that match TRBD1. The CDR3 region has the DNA TGCGCCAGCAGCGTGGGGACAGGGGTTGAGCAGTACTTC. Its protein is CASSVGTGVEQYF.